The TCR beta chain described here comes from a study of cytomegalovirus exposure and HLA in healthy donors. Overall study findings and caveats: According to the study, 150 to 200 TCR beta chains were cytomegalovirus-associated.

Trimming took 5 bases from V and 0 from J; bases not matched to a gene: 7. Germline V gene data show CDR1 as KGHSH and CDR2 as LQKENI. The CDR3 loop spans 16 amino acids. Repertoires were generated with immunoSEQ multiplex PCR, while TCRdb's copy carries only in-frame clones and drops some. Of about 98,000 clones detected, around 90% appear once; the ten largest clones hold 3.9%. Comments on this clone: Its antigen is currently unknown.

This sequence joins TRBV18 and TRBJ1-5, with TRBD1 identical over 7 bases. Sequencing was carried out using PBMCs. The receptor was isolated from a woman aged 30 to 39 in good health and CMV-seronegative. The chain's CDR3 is CASSKGQRNSNQPQHF. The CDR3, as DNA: TGTGCCAGCTCAAAGGGACAGAGAAATAGCAATCAGCCCCAGCATTTT.